A single sample gave rise to the 29 T cell receptor beta chains below, sequenced in a study of cytomegalovirus exposure and HLA in healthy donors. The method was immunoSEQ multiplex PCR; TCRdb's version includes in-frame clones alone and lacks a portion of them. The sample yields 50,000 or so clones, about 91% seen once. Sequenced: PBMCs. These receptors were taken from a woman aged 30 to 39 in good health and CMV-seronegative.

The chain links TRBV27 to TRBJ1-1; a possible D gene is TRBD1 (5 bases). Germline CDR1 MNHEY, CDR2 SMNVEV (reference sequence). The V and J ends lost 3 bases and 1 base respectively, with 12 bases between them. CDR3 length equals 15 residues. The chain's CDR3 is CASSFSGGGNTEAFF. The CDR3 nucleotides read TGTGCCAGCAGTTTTTCTGGCGGGGGGAACACTGAAGCTTTCTTT.

V gene TRBV18 combines with J gene TRBJ2-6; TRBD1 matches 7 bases. The ends lost 6 bases at V and 4 bases at J; junction bases unmatched: 12. Per germline, CDR1 KGHSH and CDR2 LQKENI. There are 17 residues in the CDR3. The CDR3 region has the DNA TGTGCCAGCTCCATCCGAGAGACAGGGACCGGGGCCAACGTCCTGACTTTC. It translates to CASSIRETGTGANVLTF.

The rearrangement uses TRBV15 and TRBJ1-5; 9 bases match TRBD1. The J segment lost 5 bases and the V segment lost 0 bases, leaving 2 bases of the junction unmatched. The CDR3 runs 15 residues. CDR1 LNHNV and CDR2 YYDKDF come from the germline V gene (reference sequence). Here the CDR3 reads CATSRDGQGHQPQHF. The CDR3 DNA reads as TGTGCCACCAGCAGAGACGGACAGGGGCATCAGCCCCAGCATTTT.

The chain couples TRBV28 to TRBJ1-5; 8 nucleotides match TRBD1. The germline gives CDR1 MDHEN, CDR2 SYDVKM. Germline trimming cut 5 bases from V and 4 bases from J; bases unmatched to any gene: 4. The CDR3 is 14 amino acids. CDR3 region: CASSTRTGNQPQHF. The CDR3 nucleotides read TGTGCCAGCAGTACTCGGACAGGGAATCAGCCCCAGCATTTT.

This clone was observed a handful of times. This sequence joins TRBV6-5 and TRBJ2-7; 12 bases align to TRBD2. Germline CDR1 reads MNHEY; CDR2 reads SVGAGI. This CDR3 spans 14 amino acids. J was trimmed by 4 bases and V by 7 bases; bases with no gene match: 5. This chain's CDR3 is CASKAGLAGYEQYF. The CDR3 region has the DNA TGTGCCAGCAAAGCCGGACTAGCGGGGTACGAGCAGTACTTC.

The V call is TRBV27, the J call TRBJ1-1, with D possibly matching TRBD1 (5 bases). CDR3 length: 15 amino acids. Germline CDR1 reads MNHEY; CDR2 reads SMNVEV (reference sequence). V dropped 6 bases and J dropped 4 bases, with 18 bases sitting between them. CDR3 DNA: TGTGCCAGCAGACCACCCCGGGGGGTTGGCACTGAAGCTTTCTTT. Protein sequence: CASRPPRGVGTEAFF.

This clone appeared a few times. This chain uses TRBV6-1 with TRBJ1-1; TRBD1 aligns across 7 bases. With V trimmed by 6 bases and J by 4 bases, 8 bases remained unmatched. The CDR3 is 14 residues long. The germline V gene encodes CDR1 MNHNS and CDR2 SASEGT. CDR3: CASSADRARTEAFF. The CDR3 DNA sequence: TGTGCCAGCAGCGCCGACAGGGCTCGCACTGAAGCTTTCTTT.

The chain uses TRBV29-1 and TRBJ2-7; tentative D call: TRBD2 (6 bases). This CDR3 is 11 amino acids long. Germline lookup yields CDR1 SQVTM and CDR2 ANQGSEA. The CDR3 sequence: CSGGAPYEQYF. The CDR3 nucleotides are TGCAGTGGAGGGGCCCCCTACGAGCAGTACTTC.

The chain joins TRBV21-1 to TRBJ1-2; the D call TRBD1 from the table was never checked on the DNA. TRBV21-1 is tagged as a pseudogene. There are 17 residues in the CDR3. The CDR3 DNA reads as TGTGCCAGCAGCCCCCGTTCGGGACAGCCACATCTCGAAGGCTACACCTTC. Its translation: CASSPRSGQPHLEGYTF.

The chain employs TRBV2 and TRBJ1-2; D unresolved. Looked up from germline, CDR1 is SNHLY and CDR2 is FYNNEI. Deletions cut 3 bases from V and 1 base from J, with 9 bases between. CDR3 size: 14 residues. CDR3 nucleotide sequence: TGTGCCAGCAGTGACGGGCGGGATAACTATGGCTACACCTTC. Translation: CASSDGRDNYGYTF.

The gene calls are TRBV29-1 and TRBJ2-1, with 13 positions matching TRBD2. Germline assignment: CDR1 SQVTM and CDR2 ANQGSEA. The CDR3 consists of 15 residues. V shed 6 bases, J shed 5 bases, and the junction held 7 bases outside the gene matches. CDR3 in DNA: TGCAGCGTCGGCCCGGGACTAGCGGGAAACAATGAGCAGTTCTTC. It codes for CSVGPGLAGNNEQFF.

The chain combines TRBV4-2 with TRBJ2-7; TRBD1 might be the D (5 bases). CDR3 length equals 15 residues. Germline CDR1 and CDR2: LGHNA and YNFKEQ. Trimming shortened V by 2 bases and J by 0 bases, and 11 bases separated the two germline ends. CDR3 bases: TGTGCCAGCAGCCAATACAAGGGGAACTCCTACGAGCAGTACTTC. This gives the protein CASSQYKGNSYEQYF.

The chain combines TRBV27 with TRBJ1-2; a possible D gene is TRBD1 (5 bases). This CDR3 spans 15 amino acids. Trimming cost V 10 bases and J 3 bases, with 21 bases left between them. CDR1 is MNHEY and CDR2 is SMNVEV in the germline V gene (reference sequence). The CDR3 DNA sequence: TGTGCCACCAAAAAGGACCCGGGGGTGGACTATGGCTACACCTTC. This codes for CATKKDPGVDYGYTF.

The V gene is TRBV4-3, the J gene TRBJ1-2; TRBD1 might be the D (5 bases). Trimming cost V 0 bases and J 8 bases, with 13 bases left between them. From germline, CDR1 is LGHNA and CDR2 YSLEER. The CDR3 sequence is 14 residues long. CDR3: CASSQEKRGEGYTF. The CDR3 DNA sequence: TGCGCCAGCAGCCAAGAAAAAAGGGGTGAAGGCTACACCTTC.

The chain uses TRBV9 and TRBJ2-4; the D gene is possibly TRBD2 (6 bases). This CDR3 is 17 amino acids long. V was clipped by 4 bases and J by 3 bases, with 20 bases between them. CDR1 is SGDLS, CDR2 YYNGEE, per germline. This CDR3 reads CASSPRGTGDFKNIQYF. The CDR3 DNA reads as TGTGCCAGCAGCCCCCGGGGGACGGGAGACTTCAAAAACATTCAGTACTTC. The whole variable domain, remainder taken from reference TRBV9 and TRBJ2-4, is DSGVTQTPKHLITATGQRVTLRCSPRSGDLSVYWYQQSLDQGLQFLIQYYNGEERAKGNILERFSAQQFPDLHSELNLSSLELGDSALYFCASSPRGTGDFKNIQYFGAGTRLSVL.

The V gene is TRBV7-3, the J gene TRBJ1-2; tentatively, D is TRBD1 (5 bases). The ends were cut back, 3 bases at V and 6 bases at J, with 11 bases in the middle. Looked up from germline, CDR1 is SGHTA and CDR2 is FQGTGA. This CDR3 has 13 amino acids. CDR3 in DNA: TGTGCCAGCAGCTTGGGGCCAGGAAATGGCTACACCTTC. Amino acid sequence: CASSLGPGNGYTF.

On this clone itself: Within the sample, other DNA sequences also encode this same CDR3. The rearrangement uses TRBV27 and TRBJ2-3; no firm D call. Germline CDR1 reads MNHEY; CDR2 reads SMNVEV (reference sequence). The ends were cut back, 2 bases at V and 6 bases at J, with 12 bases in the middle. The CDR3 runs 14 residues. The CDR3, as DNA: TGTGCCAGCAGTTTAGGCAGTGGTCCGGATACGCAGTATTTT. Translation: CASSLGSGPDTQYF.

The gene calls are TRBV7-2 and TRBJ2-1; 8 positions agree with TRBD1. Germline assignment: CDR1 SGHTA and CDR2 FQGNSA. V lost 5 bases to trimming and J lost 4 bases; unmatched junction nucleotides: 7. The CDR3 has 15 amino acids. CDR3 DNA sequence: TGTGCCAGCAGCCCAACCGGGACAGGTTACAATGAGCAGTTCTTC. Residues: CASSPTGTGYNEQFF.

V usage is TRBV27 and J usage is TRBJ2-3, with unresolved D. V lost 3 bases to trimming and J lost 0 bases, with 7 bases between them. Germline V gene sequence: CDR1 MNHEY, CDR2 SMNVEV (reference sequence). The CDR3 totals 14 residues. CDR3 nucleotide sequence: TGTGCCAGCAGTTTCCACCTAAGCACAGATACGCAGTATTTT. Its protein product is CASSFHLSTDTQYF.

V and J are TRBV12-2 and TRBJ2-7; TRBD2 was called by the table and not checked on the DNA. TRBV12-2 is a recognized pseudogene. This CDR3 comprises 17 residues. This CDR3 reads CASRLVGKRGPLYEQYF. CDR3 nucleotide sequence: TGTGCAAGTCGCTTAGTAGGGAAAAGAGGGCCCCTCTACGAGCAGTACTTC.

The CDR3 DNA is TGTGCCAGCAGCTTTGGTGGGACTAGCGGCCAGAATGAGCAGTTCTTC. This gives the protein CASSFGGTSGQNEQFF. The chain uses TRBV11-2 and TRBJ2-1, with 11 positions matching TRBD2. Germline V CDR1 and CDR2: SGHAT, FQNNGV. Unmatched junction bases numbered 8, after V lost 3 bases and J lost 7 bases. CDR3 size: 16 residues.

This chain links TRBV28 with TRBJ1-1; D remains unclear. Trimming removed 7 bases from V and 4 bases from J, with 16 bases in between. The CDR3 totals 14 residues. Germline V gene sequence: CDR1 MDHEN, CDR2 SYDVKM. The CDR3 sequence: CASTFGGRGTEAFF. DNA of the CDR3: TGTGCCAGCACCTTTGGCGGGCGGGGCACTGAAGCTTTCTTT.

The CDR3 sequence: CASGLVEYNEQFF. CDR3 nucleotide sequence: TGTGCTAGTGGTTTGGTAGAGTACAATGAGCAGTTCTTC. V and J are TRBV12-5 and TRBJ2-1; D call uncertain. The CDR3 is 13 amino acids. V shed 0 bases and J shed 4 bases, with 4 bases lying between them. Germline V gene sequence: CDR1 LGHNT, CDR2 FRNRAP.

V gene TRBV11-3 combines with J gene TRBJ2-2; D is unclear. The germline V and J ends were trimmed by 2 bases and 2 bases, with 12 bases remaining between them. In germline, CDR1 is SGHNT, CDR2 YENEEA. The length of the CDR3 is 16 residues. The CDR3 sequence is CASSLSTQINTGELFF. The CDR3 region has the DNA TGTGCCAGCAGCTTAAGTACACAGATCAACACCGGGGAGCTGTTTTTT.

The chain links TRBV6-5 to TRBJ2-5; 9 bases are a match to TRBD1. Germline V CDR1 and CDR2: MNHEY, SVGAGI. Trimming cost V 4 bases and J 5 bases; bases outside gene matches: 8. This CDR3 has 15 residues. Here the CDR3 reads CASSLLQGALETQYF. DNA for the CDR3: TGTGCCAGCAGTTTACTACAGGGGGCGCTGGAGACCCAGTACTTC.

The chain has TRBV6-5 and TRBJ1-2; D is unclear. Germline assignment: CDR1 MNHEY and CDR2 SVGAGI. The CDR3 loop spans 14 amino acids. Trimming removed 7 bases at V and 4 bases at J, with 16 bases between. CDR3 in amino acids: CASTPDGRFYGYTF. CDR3 DNA sequence: TGTGCCAGCACCCCGGACGGGAGGTTCTATGGCTACACCTTC.

The chain employs TRBV6-1 and TRBJ2-1; possible D gene TRBD1, 5 bases. V was clipped by 3 bases and J by 0 bases, with 15 bases between them. The CDR3 sequence is 17 residues long. Germline assignment: CDR1 MNHNS and CDR2 SASEGT. As DNA, the CDR3 is TGTGCCAGCAGTGAGCGCGGACACTACAGCTCCTACAATGAGCAGTTCTTC. Translated, it gives CASSERGHYSSYNEQFF.

The chain combines TRBV30 with TRBJ2-1; D is possibly TRBD1 (5 bases). V was trimmed by 0 bases and J by 5 bases, leaving 11 bases between them. CDR1 and CDR2 from the germline V gene are GTSNPN and SVGIG (reference sequence). The CDR3 contains 14 residues. The CDR3 DNA is TGTGCCTGGAGTGTGGGGTGGGGCAACAATGAGCAGTTCTTC. Its translation: CAWSVGWGNNEQFF.

This clone was observed a single time. The rearrangement links TRBV10-3 to TRBJ1-1; TRBD1 aligns across 8 bases. The CDR3 sequence is 15 residues long. Germline-derived CDR1 and CDR2 are ENHRY and SYGVKD. V shed 3 bases and J 4 bases; nucleotides not matched to a gene: 7. The DNA of the CDR3 is TGTGCCATCAGTGATGACAGGGGTCGAGGCACTGAAGCTTTCTTT. This sequence encodes CAISDDRGRGTEAFF.